One and the same sample provided the 3 T cell receptor beta chains below, sequenced in a study of blood T cell repertoires in COVID-19. The protocol was immunoSEQ multiplex PCR, while the TCRdb copy is restricted to in-frame clones and leaves out a portion. Of 350,000 to 450,000 clones listed, 89% were seen once; the top ten hold 1.5% to 1.9%. Sequencing was carried out using peripheral blood. All receptors derive from a woman between 40 and 50 years old with COVID-19, enrolled during active disease.

The chain recombines TRBV23-1 with TRBJ2-7; D unresolved. TRBV23-1 is an open reading frame, and its role is uncertain. CDR3 length: 15 amino acids. V lost 3 bases to trimming and J lost 5 bases, with 17 bases between them. CDR3 loop: CASSHPNELRDEQYF. The CDR3 DNA reads TGCGCCAGCAGTCATCCTAACGAACTCCGTGACGAGCAGTACTTC.

The chain recombines TRBV6-2 or TRBV6-3 with TRBJ1-1, with D possibly TRBD1 on 6 matching bases. Between the trimmed V and J ends, which lost 2 bases and 1 base, there was a span of 14 bases. The V gene's germline CDR1 is MNHEY and CDR2 SVGEGT. This CDR3 region has 16 residues. The CDR3 coding sequence is TGTGCCAGCAGTTACGGGGGGGCTGGACGGAACACTGAAGCTTTCTTT. It is translated as CASSYGGAGRNTEAFF.

The chain recombines TRBV4-2 with TRBJ1-1, with a possible D match to TRBD1 (5 bases). The CDR3 covers 20 residues. Trimming removed 0 bases from V and 0 bases from J, with 23 bases in between. Germline V gene lookup returns CDR1 LGHNA and CDR2 YNFKEQ. CDR3 sequence reads: CASSQDEARGRPNMNTEAFF. The CDR3 nucleotides read TGTGCCAGCAGCCAAGATGAGGCTAGGGGCAGACCGAATATGAACACTGAAGCTTTCTTT.